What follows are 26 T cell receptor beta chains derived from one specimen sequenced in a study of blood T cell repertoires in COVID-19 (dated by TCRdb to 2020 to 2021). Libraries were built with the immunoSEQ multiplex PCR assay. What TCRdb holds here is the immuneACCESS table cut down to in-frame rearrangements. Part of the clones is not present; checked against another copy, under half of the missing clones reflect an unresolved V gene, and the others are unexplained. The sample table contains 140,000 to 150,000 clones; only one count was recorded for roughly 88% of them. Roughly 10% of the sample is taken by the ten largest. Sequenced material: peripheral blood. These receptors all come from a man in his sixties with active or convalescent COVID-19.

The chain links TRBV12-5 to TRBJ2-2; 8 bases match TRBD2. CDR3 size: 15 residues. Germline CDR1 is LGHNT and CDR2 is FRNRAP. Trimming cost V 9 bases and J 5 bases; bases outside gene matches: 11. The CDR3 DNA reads TGTGCTAGCACCCAAGCGGGAGCGGCGACCGGGGAGCTGTTTTTT. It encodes CASTQAGAATGELFF.

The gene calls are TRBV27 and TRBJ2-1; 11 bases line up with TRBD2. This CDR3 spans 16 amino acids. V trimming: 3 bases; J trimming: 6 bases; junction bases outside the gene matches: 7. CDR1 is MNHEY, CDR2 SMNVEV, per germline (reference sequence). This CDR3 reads CASSLASGGLFNEQFF. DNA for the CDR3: TGTGCCAGCAGTTTGGCTAGCGGGGGGTTATTCAATGAGCAGTTCTTC.

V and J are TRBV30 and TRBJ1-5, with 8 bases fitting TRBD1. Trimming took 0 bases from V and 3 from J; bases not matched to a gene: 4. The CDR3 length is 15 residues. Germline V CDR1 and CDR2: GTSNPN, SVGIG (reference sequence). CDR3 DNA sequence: TGTGCCTGGAGTGTAACAGGGGGTTTCAATCAGCCCCAGCATTTT. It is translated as CAWSVTGGFNQPQHF.

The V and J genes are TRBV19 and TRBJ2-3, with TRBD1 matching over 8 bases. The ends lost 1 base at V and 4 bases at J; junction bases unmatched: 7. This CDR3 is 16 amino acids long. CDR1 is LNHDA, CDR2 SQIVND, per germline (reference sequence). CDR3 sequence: CASSIGGTGSADTQYF. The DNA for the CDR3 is TGTGCCAGTAGTATAGGGGGGACAGGCTCCGCAGATACGCAGTATTTT.

DNA of the CDR3: TGTGCCAGCAGCTTAGCGCGCAGGGAAAATAATTCACCCCTCCACTTT. Translating it yields CASSLARRENNSPLHF. This chain connects TRBV7-8 to TRBJ1-6; D is perhaps TRBD1 (5 bases). Germline V gives CDR1 SGHVS, CDR2 FQNEAQ. Trimming took 0 bases from V and 5 from J, leaving 11 bases between them. The CDR3 consists of 16 residues. The whole variable domain, filled in from reference TRBV7-8 and TRBJ1-6, reads GAGVSQSPRYKVAKRGQDVALRCDPISGHVSLFWYQQALGQGPEFLTYFQNEAQLDKSGLPSDRFFAERPEGSVSTLKIQRTQQEDSAVYLCASSLARRENNSPLHFGNGTRLTVT.

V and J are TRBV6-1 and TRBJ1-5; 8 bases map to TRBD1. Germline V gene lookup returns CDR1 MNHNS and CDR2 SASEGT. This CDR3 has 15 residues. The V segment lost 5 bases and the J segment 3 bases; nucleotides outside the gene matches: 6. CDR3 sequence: CASSPDRVANQPQHF. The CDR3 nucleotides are TGTGCCAGCAGTCCGGACAGGGTAGCCAATCAGCCCCAGCATTTT.

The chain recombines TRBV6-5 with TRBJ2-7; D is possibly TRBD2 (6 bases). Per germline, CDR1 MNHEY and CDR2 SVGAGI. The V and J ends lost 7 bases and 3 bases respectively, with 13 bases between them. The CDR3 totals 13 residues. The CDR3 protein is CASNPGLIYEQYF. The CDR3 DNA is TGTGCCAGCAATCCGGGACTTATCTACGAGCAGTACTTC.

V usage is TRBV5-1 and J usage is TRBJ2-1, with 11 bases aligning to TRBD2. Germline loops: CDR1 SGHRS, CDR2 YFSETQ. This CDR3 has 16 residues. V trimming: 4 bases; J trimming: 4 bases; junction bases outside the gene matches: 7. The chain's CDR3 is CASSTGLAVNYNEQFF. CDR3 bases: TGCGCCAGCAGCACGGGACTAGCGGTTAATTACAATGAGCAGTTCTTC.

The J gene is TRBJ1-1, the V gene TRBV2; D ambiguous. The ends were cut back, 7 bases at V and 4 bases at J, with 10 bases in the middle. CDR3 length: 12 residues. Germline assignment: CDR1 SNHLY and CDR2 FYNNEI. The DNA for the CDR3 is TGTGCCAGCAAGGCAGAGGGCACTGAAGCTTTCTTT. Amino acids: CASKAEGTEAFF.

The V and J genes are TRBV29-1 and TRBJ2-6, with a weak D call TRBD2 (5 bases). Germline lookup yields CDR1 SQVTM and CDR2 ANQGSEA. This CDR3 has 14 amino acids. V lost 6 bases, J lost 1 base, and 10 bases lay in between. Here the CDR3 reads CSVPRESGANVLTF. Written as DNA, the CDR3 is TGCAGCGTCCCGAGGGAGTCTGGGGCCAACGTCCTGACTTTC.

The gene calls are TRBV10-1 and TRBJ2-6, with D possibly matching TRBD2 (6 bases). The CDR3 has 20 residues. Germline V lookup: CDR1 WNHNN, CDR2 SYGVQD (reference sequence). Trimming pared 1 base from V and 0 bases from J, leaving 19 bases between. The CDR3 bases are TGCGCCAGCAGTGAGTTCACCCTCGGGGGATCTAGCTCTGGGGCCAACGTCCTGACTTTC. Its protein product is CASSEFTLGGSSSGANVLTF.

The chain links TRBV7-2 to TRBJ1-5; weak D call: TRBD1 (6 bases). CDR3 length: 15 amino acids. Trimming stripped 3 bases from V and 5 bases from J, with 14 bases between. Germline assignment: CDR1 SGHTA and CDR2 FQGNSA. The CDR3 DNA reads TGTGCCAGCAGCTTGCGCAGGGGTGGGGATCAGCCCCAGCATTTT. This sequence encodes CASSLRRGGDQPQHF.

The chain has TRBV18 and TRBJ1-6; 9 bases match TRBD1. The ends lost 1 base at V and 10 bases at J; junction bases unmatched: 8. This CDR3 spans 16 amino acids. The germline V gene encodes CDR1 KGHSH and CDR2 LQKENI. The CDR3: CASSPLGDRANSPLHF. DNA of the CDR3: TGTGCCAGCTCACCACTAGGGGACAGGGCTAACTCACCCCTCCACTTT.

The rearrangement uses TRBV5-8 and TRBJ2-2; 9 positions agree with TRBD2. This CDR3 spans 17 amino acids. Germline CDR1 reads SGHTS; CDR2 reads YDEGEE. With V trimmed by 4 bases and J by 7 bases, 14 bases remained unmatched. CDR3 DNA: TGTGCCAGCAGCCCTCTCGACGCGGGAGGGCCTATCGGGGAGCTGTTTTTT. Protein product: CASSPLDAGGPIGELFF.

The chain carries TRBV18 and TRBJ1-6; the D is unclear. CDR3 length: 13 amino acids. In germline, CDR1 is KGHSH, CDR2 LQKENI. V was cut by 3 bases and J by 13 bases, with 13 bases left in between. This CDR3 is CASSPRRGPPLHF. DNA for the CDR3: TGTGCCAGCTCACCCCGCCGTGGGCCTCCCCTCCACTTT.

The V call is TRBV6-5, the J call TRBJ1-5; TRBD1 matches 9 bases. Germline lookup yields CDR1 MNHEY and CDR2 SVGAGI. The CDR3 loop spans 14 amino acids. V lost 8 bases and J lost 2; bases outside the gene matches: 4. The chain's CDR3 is CASGDREGNQPQHF. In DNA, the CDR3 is TGTGCCAGCGGGGACAGGGAAGGCAATCAGCCCCAGCATTTT.

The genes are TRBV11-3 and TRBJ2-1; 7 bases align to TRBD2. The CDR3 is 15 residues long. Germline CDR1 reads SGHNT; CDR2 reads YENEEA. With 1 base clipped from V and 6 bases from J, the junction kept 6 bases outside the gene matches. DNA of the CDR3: TGTGCCAGCAGCTTAGTACGGGGGGAGGCCAATGAGCAGTTCTTC. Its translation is CASSLVRGEANEQFF. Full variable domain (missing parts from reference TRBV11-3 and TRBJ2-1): EAGVVQSPRYKIIEKKQPVAFWCNPISGHNTLYWYLQNLGQGPELLIRYENEEAVDDSQLPKDRFSAERLKGVDSTLKIQPAELGDSAVYLCASSLVRGEANEQFFGPGTRLTVL.

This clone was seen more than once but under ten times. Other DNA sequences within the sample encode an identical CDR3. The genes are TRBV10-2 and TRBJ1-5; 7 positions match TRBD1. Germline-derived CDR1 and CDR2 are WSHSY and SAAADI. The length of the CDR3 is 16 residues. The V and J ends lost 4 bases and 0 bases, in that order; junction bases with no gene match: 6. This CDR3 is CASSGGGRYSNQPQHF. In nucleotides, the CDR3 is TGCGCCAGCAGTGGAGGGGGCCGGTATAGCAATCAGCCCCAGCATTTT.

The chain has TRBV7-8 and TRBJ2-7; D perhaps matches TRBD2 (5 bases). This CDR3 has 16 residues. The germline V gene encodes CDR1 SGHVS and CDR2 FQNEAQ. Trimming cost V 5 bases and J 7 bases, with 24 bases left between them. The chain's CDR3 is CASSPTSTTGFREQYF. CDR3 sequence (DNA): TGTGCCAGCAGCCCCACTTCCACGACGGGATTTAGAGAGCAGTACTTC.

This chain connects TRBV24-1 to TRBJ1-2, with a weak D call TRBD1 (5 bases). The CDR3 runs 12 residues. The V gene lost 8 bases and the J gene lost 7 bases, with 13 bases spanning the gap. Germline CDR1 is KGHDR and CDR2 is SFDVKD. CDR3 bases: TGTGCCACCACCCAGGGATTTTCTGGCTACACCTTC. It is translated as CATTQGFSGYTF.

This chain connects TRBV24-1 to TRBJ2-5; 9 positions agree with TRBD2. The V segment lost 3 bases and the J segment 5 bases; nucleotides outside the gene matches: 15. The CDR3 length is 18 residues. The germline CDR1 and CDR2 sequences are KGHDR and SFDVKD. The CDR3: CATSDPKQAGGLWETQYF. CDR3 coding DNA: TGTGCCACCAGTGATCCCAAGCAGGCGGGAGGGCTATGGGAGACCCAGTACTTC.

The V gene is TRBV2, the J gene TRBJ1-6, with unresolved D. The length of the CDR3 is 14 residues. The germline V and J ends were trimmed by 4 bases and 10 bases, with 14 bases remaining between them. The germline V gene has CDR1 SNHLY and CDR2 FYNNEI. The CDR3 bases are TGTGCCAGCAGTGCCCAGGAGGGCAACTCACCCCTCCACTTT. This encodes CASSAQEGNSPLHF.

This chain's CDR3 is CASSKSSYEQYF. In nucleotides, the CDR3 is TGCGCCAGCAGTAAGAGCTCCTACGAGCAGTACTTC. The V and J genes are TRBV10-1 and TRBJ2-7, with D hard to call. Per the germline V gene, CDR1 is WNHNN and CDR2 is SYGVQD (reference sequence). This CDR3 has 12 residues. V lost 5 bases and J 0 bases, leaving 5 bases between the germline ends.

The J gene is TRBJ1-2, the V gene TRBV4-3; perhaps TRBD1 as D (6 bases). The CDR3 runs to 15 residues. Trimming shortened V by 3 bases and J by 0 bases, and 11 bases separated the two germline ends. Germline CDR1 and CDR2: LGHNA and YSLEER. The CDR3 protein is CASSHTGSPNYGYTF. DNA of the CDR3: TGCGCCAGCAGCCATACAGGGTCCCCTAACTATGGCTACACCTTC.

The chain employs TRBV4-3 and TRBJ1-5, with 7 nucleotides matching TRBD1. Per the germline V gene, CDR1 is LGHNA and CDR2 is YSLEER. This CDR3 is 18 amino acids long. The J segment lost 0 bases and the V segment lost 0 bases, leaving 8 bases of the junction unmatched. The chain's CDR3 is CASSQEYNRGYSNQPQHF. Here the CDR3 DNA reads TGCGCCAGCAGCCAAGAATATAACAGGGGTTATAGCAATCAGCCCCAGCATTTT.

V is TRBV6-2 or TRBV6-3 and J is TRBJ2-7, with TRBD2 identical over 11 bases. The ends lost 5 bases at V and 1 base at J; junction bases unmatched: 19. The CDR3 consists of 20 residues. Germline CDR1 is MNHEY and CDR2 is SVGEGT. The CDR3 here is CASSTRGGTSGSFVSYEQYV. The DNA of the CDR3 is TGTGCCAGCAGTACCAGGGGGGGGACTAGCGGTTCATTTGTATCCTACGAGCAGTACGTC.